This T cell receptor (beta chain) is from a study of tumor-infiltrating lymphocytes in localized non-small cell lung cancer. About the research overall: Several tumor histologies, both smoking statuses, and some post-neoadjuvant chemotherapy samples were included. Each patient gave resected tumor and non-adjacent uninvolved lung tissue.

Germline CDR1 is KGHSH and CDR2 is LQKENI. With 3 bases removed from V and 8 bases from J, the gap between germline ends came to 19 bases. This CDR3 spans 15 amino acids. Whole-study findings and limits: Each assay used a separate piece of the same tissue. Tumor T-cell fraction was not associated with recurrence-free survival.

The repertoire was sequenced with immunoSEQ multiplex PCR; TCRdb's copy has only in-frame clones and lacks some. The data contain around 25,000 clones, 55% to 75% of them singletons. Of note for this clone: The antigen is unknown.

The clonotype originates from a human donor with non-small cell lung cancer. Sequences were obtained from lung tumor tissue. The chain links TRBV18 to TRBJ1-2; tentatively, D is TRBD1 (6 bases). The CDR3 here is CASSPRTARGEGYTF. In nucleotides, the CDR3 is TGTGCCAGCTCACCTCGGACAGCTAGGGGAGAAGGCTACACCTTC.